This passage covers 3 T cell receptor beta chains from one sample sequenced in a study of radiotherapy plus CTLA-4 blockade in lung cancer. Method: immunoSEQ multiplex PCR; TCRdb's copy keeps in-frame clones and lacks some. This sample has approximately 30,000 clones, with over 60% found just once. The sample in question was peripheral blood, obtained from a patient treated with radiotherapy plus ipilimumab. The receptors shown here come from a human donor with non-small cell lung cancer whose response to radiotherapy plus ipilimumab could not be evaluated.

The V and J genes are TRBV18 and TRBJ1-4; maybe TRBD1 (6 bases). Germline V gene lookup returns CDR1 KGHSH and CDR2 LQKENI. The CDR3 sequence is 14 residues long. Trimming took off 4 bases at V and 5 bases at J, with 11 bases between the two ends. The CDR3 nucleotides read TGTGCCAGCTCACTCGGACAGCTAAATGAAAAACTGTTTTTT. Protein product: CASSLGQLNEKLFF.

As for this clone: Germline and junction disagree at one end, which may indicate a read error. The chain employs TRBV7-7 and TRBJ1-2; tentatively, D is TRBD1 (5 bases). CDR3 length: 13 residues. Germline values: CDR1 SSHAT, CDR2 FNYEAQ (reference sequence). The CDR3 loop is CASTLGQGYGYTF. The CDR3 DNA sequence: TGTGCCAGCACCTTAGGCCAGGGATATGGCTACACCTTC.

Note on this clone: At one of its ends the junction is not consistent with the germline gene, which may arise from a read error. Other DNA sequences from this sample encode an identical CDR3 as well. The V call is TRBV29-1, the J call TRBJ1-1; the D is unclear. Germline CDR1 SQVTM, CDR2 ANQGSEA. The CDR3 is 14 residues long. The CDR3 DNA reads TGCAGCGTTGAAGAGAGGCACGTGAACACTGAGGCTTTCTTT. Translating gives CSVEERHVNTEAFF.